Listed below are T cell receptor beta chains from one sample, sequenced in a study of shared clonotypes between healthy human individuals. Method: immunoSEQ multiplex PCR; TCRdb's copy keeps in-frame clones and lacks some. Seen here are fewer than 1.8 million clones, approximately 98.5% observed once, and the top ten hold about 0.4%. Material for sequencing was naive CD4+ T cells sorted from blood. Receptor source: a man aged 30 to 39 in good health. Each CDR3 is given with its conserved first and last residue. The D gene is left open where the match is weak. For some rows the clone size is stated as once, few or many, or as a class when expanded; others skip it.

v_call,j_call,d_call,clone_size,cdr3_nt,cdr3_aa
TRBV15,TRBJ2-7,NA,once,TGTGCCACCAGCAGAGATCTACCGCCCCACACCCGGGGGGCCCCCTCCTACGAGCAGTACTTC,CATSRDLPPHTRGAPSYEQYF
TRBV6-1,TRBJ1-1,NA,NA,TGTGCCAGCAGTGCACGGGGGGGGACCCACGAAGCTTTCTTT,CASSARGGTHEAFF
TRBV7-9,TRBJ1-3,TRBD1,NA,TGTGCCAGCAGCCTGGGACAGGGAAACACCATATATTTT,CASSLGQGNTIYF
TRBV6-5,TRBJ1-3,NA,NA,TGTGCCAGCAGCCGACTCCAGGACTCTGGAAACACCATATATTTT,CASSRLQDSGNTIYF
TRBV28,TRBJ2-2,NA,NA,TGTGCCAGCAGTATTAACACCGGGGAGCTGTTTTTT,CASSINTGELFF
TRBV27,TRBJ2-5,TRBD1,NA,TGTGCCAGCAGCACCGGGACAGGGACACGAGAGACCCAGTACTTC,CASSTGTGTRETQYF
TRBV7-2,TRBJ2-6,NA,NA,TGTGCCAGCAGCTTAGGACTGTTTGATGGGGCCAACGTCCTGACTTTC,CASSLGLFDGANVLTF
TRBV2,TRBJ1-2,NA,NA,TGTGCCAGCAGTGAGCGGGGGGATGCGACCCCCTTC,CASSERGDATPF
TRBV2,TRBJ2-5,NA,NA,TGTGCCAGCTCGGCGGGGAGGCAGCTGGAGACCCAGTACTTC,CASSAGRQLETQYF
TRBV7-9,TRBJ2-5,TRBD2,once,TGTGCCAGCAGCTTAGCTAGCGGGTACCAAGAGACCCAGTACTTC,CASSLASGYQETQYF
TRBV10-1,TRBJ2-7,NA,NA,TGCGCCAGCAGTGCCGGGGGTGGGTACGAGCAGTACTTC,CASSAGGGYEQYF
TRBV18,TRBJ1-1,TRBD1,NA,TGTGCCAGCTCACCACCTGGGACAGTAGACACTGAAGCTTTCTTT,CASSPPGTVDTEAFF
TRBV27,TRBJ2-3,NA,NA,TGTGCCAGCAGTCTTAGACCCCGCACAGATACGCAGTATTTT,CASSLRPRTDTQYF
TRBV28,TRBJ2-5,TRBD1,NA,TGTGCCAGCACCACACAACAGGGGGCGGGGGAGACCCAGTACTTC,CASTTQQGAGETQYF